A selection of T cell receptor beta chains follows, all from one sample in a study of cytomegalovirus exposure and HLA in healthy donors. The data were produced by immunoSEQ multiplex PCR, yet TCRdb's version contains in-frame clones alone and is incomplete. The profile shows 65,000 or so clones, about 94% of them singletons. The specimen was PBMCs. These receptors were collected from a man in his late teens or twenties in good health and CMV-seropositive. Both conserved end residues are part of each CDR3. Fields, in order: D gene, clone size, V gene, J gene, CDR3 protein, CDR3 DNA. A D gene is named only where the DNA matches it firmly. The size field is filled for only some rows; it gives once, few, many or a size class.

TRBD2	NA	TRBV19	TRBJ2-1	CASSIGTSSYNEQFF	TGTGCCAGTAGTATAGGGACTAGCTCCTACAATGAGCAGTTCTTC
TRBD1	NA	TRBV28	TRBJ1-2	CASSFTGALPNYGYTF	TGTGCCAGCAGTTTTACAGGGGCGTTACCTAACTATGGCTACACCTTC
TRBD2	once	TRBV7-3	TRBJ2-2	CASSQIAGDNTGELFF	TGTGCCAGCAGCCAAATAGCGGGGGATAACACCGGGGAGCTGTTTTTT
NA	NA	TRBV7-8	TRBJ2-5	CAGGVGAETQYF	TGTGCCGGCGGGGTGGGAGCCGAGACCCAGTACTTC
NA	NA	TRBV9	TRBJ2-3	CASSVGDSFRFTDTQYF	TGTGCCAGCAGCGTAGGGGACTCCTTCCGCTTCACAGATACGCAGTATTTT
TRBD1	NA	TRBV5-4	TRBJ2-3	CASRLRQGPTDTQYF	TGTGCCAGCAGGCTCAGACAGGGGCCCACAGATACGCAGTATTTT
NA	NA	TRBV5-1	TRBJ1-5	CASSIVPRQPQHF	TGCGCCAGCTCGATAGTTCCCCGTCAGCCCCAGCATTTT
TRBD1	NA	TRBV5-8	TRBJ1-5	CASRNRQGRQPQHF	TGTGCCAGCAGAAACCGACAGGGTAGGCAGCCCCAGCATTTT
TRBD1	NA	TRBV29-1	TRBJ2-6	CSVGTGASGANVLTF	TGCAGCGTAGGGACAGGGGCCTCTGGGGCCAACGTCCTGACTTTC
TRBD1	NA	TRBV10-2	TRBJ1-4	CASSKRQGARDEKLFF	TGCGCCAGCAGTAAACGACAGGGGGCGAGGGATGAAAAACTGTTTTTT
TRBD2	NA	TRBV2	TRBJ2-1	CASRRLADEQFF	TGTGCCAGCAGAAGACTAGCGGATGAGCAGTTCTTC
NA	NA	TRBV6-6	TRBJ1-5	CASSYIGGSNQPQHF	TGTGCCAGCAGTTACATCGGGGGGTCGAATCAGCCCCAGCATTTT
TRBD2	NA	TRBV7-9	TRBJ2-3	CASSLERGMIDTQYF	TGTGCCAGCAGCCTCGAGCGGGGGATGATTGATACGCAGTATTTT
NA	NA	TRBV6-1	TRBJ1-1	CASSEARSIEAFF	TGTGCCAGCAGTGAAGCGCGGTCGATTGAAGCTTTCTTT